This TCR beta chain is from a study of CD8 T cells in ankylosing spondylitis. Per germline, CDR1 SGHRS and CDR2 YFSETQ. The CDR3 totals 14 residues. The V end lost 0 bases, the J end lost 0 bases, and 6 bases lay between the germline ends. In its sample, this clonotype was seen many times. Its antigen remains unidentified. TCRdb redid the calling of the 5' RACE reads with MiXCR, one entry per CDR3 protein. The data contain fewer than 750,000 distinct CDR3 sequences, under 20% of them singletons. General study points: Characteristic of ankylosing spondylitis blood, it appeared, was a TCR beta motif comprising roughly eight highly homologous variants.

The source is a male donor with ankylosing spondylitis. This sequence joins TRBV5-1 and TRBJ1-1; D not resolved. Sequenced sample: blood, either unsorted or a sorted T cell fraction (not recorded which). CDR3 residues: CASSLGRLNTEAFF. The CDR3 DNA follows: TGCGCCAGCAGCTTGGGGCGGTTGAACACTGAAGCTTTCTTT.